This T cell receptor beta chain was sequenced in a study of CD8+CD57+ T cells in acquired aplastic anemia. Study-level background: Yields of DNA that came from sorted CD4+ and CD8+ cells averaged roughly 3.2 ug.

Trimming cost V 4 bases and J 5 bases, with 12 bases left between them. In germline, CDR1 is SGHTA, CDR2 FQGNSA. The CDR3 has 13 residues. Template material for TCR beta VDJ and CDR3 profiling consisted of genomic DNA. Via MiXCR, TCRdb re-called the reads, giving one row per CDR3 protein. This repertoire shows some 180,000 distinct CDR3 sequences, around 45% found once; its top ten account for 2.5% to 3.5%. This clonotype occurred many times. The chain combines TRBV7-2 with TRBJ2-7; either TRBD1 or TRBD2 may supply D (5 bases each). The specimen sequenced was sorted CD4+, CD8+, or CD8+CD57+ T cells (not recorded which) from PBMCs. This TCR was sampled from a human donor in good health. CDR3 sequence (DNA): TGTGCCAGCAGCTCCCCTTCGGGACACGAGCAGTACTTC. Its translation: CASSSPSGHEQYF.